This paragraph covers one T cell receptor (beta chain) sequence. Its antigen is unknown. Time point described: sample taken at primary tumor resection. Whole RNA from tumor, nontumor lung or frozen PBMC was sequenced unsorted. Samples were donated by 72 untreated early-stage non-small cell lung cancer patients. The data were obtained in a study of spatial heterogeneity in lung cancer. TCRdb re-analysed the 5' RACE reads in MiXCR, keeping a single row per CDR3 protein. The sample records 13,000 to 15,000 distinct CDR3 sequences, roughly a tenth being singletons. Study results and limitations: Expanded tumor TCRs that were ubiquitous appeared in blood more at resection than follow-up.

The TCR comes from a male donor with early-stage non-small cell lung cancer. The sequenced sample was PBMCs, obtained at surgery.

In DNA, the CDR3 is TGTGCCAGCAGCCCATCCGGGATAGCCGAGGAAAAACTGTTTTTT. Its translation is CASSPSGIAEEKLFF. The rearrangement joins TRBV7-9 to TRBJ1-4; D is uncertain. The germline CDR1 and CDR2 sequences are SEHNR and FQNEAQ (reference sequence). CDR3 length: 15 residues. V was cut by 5 bases and J by 8 bases, with 18 bases left in between. The complete variable domain, with remaining parts taken from reference TRBV7-9 and TRBJ1-4, reads DTGVSQNPRHKITKRGQNVTFRCDPISEHNRLYWYRQTLGQGPEFLTYFQNEAQLEKSRLLSDRFSAERPKGSFSTLEIQRTEQGDSAMYLCASSPSGIAEEKLFFGSGTQLSVL.